This section outlines one T cell receptor (beta chain) sequence together with its context. These data come from a study of cytomegalovirus exposure and HLA in healthy donors. The CDR3 sequence is 15 residues long. The J segment lost 3 bases and the V segment lost 0 bases, leaving 1 base of the junction unmatched. Germline V CDR1 and CDR2: LGHNA, YNFKEQ. PCR used 60 Vbeta primers and 13 Jbeta primers. Sequencing was performed with immunoSEQ multiplex PCR; in TCRdb, only in-frame clones are kept and a portion is missing. This table has about 200,000 clones, 79% appearing once. Input material: PBMCs. This receptor was identified in a man over 45 in good health and CMV-seronegative. V and J are TRBV4-2 and TRBJ2-3; 9 nucleotides agree with TRBD2. The CDR3 is CASSQETSGTDTQYF. CDR3 nucleotide sequence: TGTGCCAGCAGCCAAGAAACTAGCGGGACAGATACGCAGTATTTT.